The entry below describes one TCR beta chain. The data were obtained in a study of T cell responses to AZD1222 COVID-19 vaccine. The CDR3 is 12 amino acids. V was clipped by 5 bases and J by 9 bases, with 11 bases between them. CDR1 and CDR2 from the germline V gene are MNHEY and SVGEGT. Only in-frame clones appear in the TCRdb table, and some are missing; sequencing was by immunoSEQ multiplex PCR. The sample records approximately 140,000 clones, around 93% being singletons. V and J are TRBV6-2 or TRBV6-3 and TRBJ1-5; D ambiguous. This sequence was found in an adult in good health. The starting material was peripheral blood, obtained on day 0 of AZD1222 vaccination. The CDR3 loop reads CASSNRERPQHF. The CDR3, as DNA: TGTGCCAGCAGTAATCGGGAGCGGCCCCAGCATTTT.